This TCR beta chain was obtained from a study of T cell clonotyping in hematopoietic cell transplantation. Samples: about 28 days before transplant, then days 30, 100 and 180 after. A few counts support this clone. Its antigen is undetermined. The study, taken as a whole, reports: Graft donor and pretransplant recipient Inverse Simpson Index values predicted broader posttransplant TCR diversity. Few recipient clonotypes overlapped donors; over 95% were de novo at given depth. Pathologically expanded recipient clonotypes increased progressively from day 30 to day 180 as diversity fell.

Using immunoSEQ multiplex PCR, the repertoire was profiled, and TCRdb retains in-frame clones only, with some absent. The table has about 14,000 clones, over 75% seen once. This clonotype was sampled from a male patient aged 50 to 59 who had an allogeneic stem cell transplant from an unrelated donor, so T cells may come from the graft donor. Some clones in this sample may be carry-over from other donors' samples. The sequencing here drew on PBMCs, taken 100 days after allogeneic stem cell transplant.

The CDR3 nucleotides read TGTGCCAGCAGTTACAGGAATGCCTATGGCTACACCTTC. This translates into CASSYRNAYGYTF. This chain connects TRBV6-6 to TRBJ1-2, with D hard to call. CDR3 size: 13 residues. From germline, CDR1 is MNHNY and CDR2 SVGAGI (reference sequence). The ends were cut back, 2 bases at V and 4 bases at J, with 8 bases in the middle.